Listed below are T cell receptor beta chains from one sample, sequenced in a study of T cell changes during pregnancy in multiple sclerosis. This table comes from immunoSEQ multiplex PCR, and its TCRdb copy is limited to in-frame clones, with some not included. The data show around 84,000 clones, with around 94% seen just once and around 0.91% held by the top ten. Sequences were derived from peripheral blood, sampled in the second trimester of pregnancy. These receptors were obtained from a female donor in good health, enrolled as a control in a pregnancy study. Each CDR3 is given with its conserved first and last residue. The D gene is left open where the match is weak. The size entry is marked missing in some rows and otherwise reads once, few, many or a size class.

TRBJ1-1 NA NA TRBV5-1 CASSLAGENTEAFF TGCGCCAGCAGCTTGGCCGGTGAGAACACTGAAGCTTTCTTT
TRBJ1-2 NA NA TRBV5-1 CASSPLADIDGYTF TGCGCCAGCAGCCCGCTGGCAGATATTGATGGCTACACCTTC
TRBJ2-4 NA NA TRBV7-9 CASSLERKGDIQYF TGTGCCAGCAGCTTAGAACGGAAAGGGGACATTCAGTACTTC
TRBJ2-1 once TRBD2 TRBV2 CASRLGLAAHNEQFF TGTGCCAGCAGACTGGGACTAGCGGCCCACAATGAGCAGTTCTTC
TRBJ2-1 NA TRBD2 TRBV7-2 CASSFTSVKIVEQFF TGTGCCAGCAGCTTTACTAGCGTGAAGATCGTTGAGCAGTTCTTC
TRBJ2-7 NA NA TRBV6-5 CASSRRVHYEQYF TGTGCCAGCAGCCGGCGGGTTCACTACGAGCAGTACTTC
TRBJ1-2 NA NA TRBV6-5 CASSYDKGDNYGYTF TGTGCCAGCAGTTACGACAAGGGGGACAACTATGGCTACACCTTC
TRBJ2-1 NA TRBD2 TRBV10-3 CAIRGLAGGNEQFF TGTGCCATCAGGGGACTAGCGGGAGGAAATGAGCAGTTCTTC
TRBJ2-3 NA TRBD1 TRBV27 CASRETGGALGTDTQYF TGTGCCAGCAGAGAGACAGGGGGCGCCCTCGGCACAGATACGCAGTATTTT
TRBJ1-1 NA TRBD1 TRBV18 CASSPRVRDRAMNTEAFF TGTGCCAGCTCACCACGGGTCCGGGACAGAGCGATGAACACTGAAGCTTTCTTT
TRBJ1-1 NA NA TRBV5-1 CASNPRGSTEAFF TGCGCCAGCAATCCTCGGGGGAGCACTGAAGCTTTCTTT
TRBJ2-7 NA TRBD1 TRBV5-1 CASSREGQASYEQYF TGCGCCAGCAGCCGAGAGGGACAGGCCTCCTACGAGCAGTACTTC
TRBJ1-2 few NA TRBV5-1 CATSPENYGYTF TGCGCCACATCCCCAGAAAACTATGGCTACACCTTC
TRBJ1-2 NA TRBD1 TRBV29-1 CSVDLVTGKDYGYTF TGCAGCGTTGATCTTGTGACAGGGAAGGACTATGGCTACACCTTC
TRBJ2-3 NA NA TRBV5-8 CASSLLRAASTDTQYF TGTGCCAGCAGCTTGTTGCGGGCCGCTAGCACAGATACGCAGTATTTT
TRBJ2-1 NA NA TRBV20-1 CSTHRGNEQFF TGCAGTACCCACCGAGGGAATGAGCAGTTCTTC
TRBJ2-7 NA TRBD2 TRBV5-8 CASSSPGLAAYEQYF TGTGCCAGCAGTTCCCCCGGACTAGCGGCCTACGAGCAGTACTTC
TRBJ2-5 NA NA TRBV6-1 CASSEGYLAETQYF TGTGCCAGCAGTGAAGGATACCTAGCAGAGACCCAGTACTTC
TRBJ2-1 NA NA TRBV6-1 CASSIPDEQFF TGTGCCAGCAGTATCCCCGATGAGCAGTTCTTC
TRBJ2-7 NA NA TRBV28 CASSLGEPYEQYF TGTGCCAGCAGTTTAGGGGAGCCTTACGAGCAGTACTTC
TRBJ1-1 NA TRBD1 TRBV29-1 CSHRTGSLDTEAFF TGCAGCCACCGGACAGGGAGTTTGGACACTGAAGCTTTCTTT
TRBJ2-7 NA NA TRBV11-2 CASSLDWTSYEQYF TGTGCCAGCAGCTTAGACTGGACATCCTACGAGCAGTACTTC
TRBJ2-5 NA NA TRBV5-1 CASSLRGIQETQYF TGCGCCAGCAGCTTGAGGGGGATCCAAGAGACCCAGTACTTC
TRBJ2-5 NA TRBD1 TRBV18 CASSPEGQGEAQYF TGTGCCAGCTCACCAGAGGGACAGGGAGAGGCCCAGTACTTC
TRBJ2-2 NA TRBD1 TRBV5-4 CASSPGQGDTRELFF TGTGCCAGCAGCCCGGGACAGGGTGACACCAGGGAGCTGTTTTTT
TRBJ2-5 NA NA TRBV5-1 CASSLTVQETQYF TGCGCCAGCAGCTTGACAGTACAAGAGACCCAGTACTTC
TRBJ2-1 NA NA TRBV6-1 CASSGAFGVTSYNEQFF TGTGCCAGCAGTGGCGCCTTCGGGGTCACCTCCTACAATGAGCAGTTCTTC
TRBJ2-7 NA NA TRBV7-9 CASSPGNEQYF TGTGCCAGCAGCCCAGGGAACGAGCAGTACTTC
TRBJ2-7 once NA TRBV5-1 CASSLVKGGEQYF TGCGCCAGCAGCTTGGTGAAGGGGGGGGAGCAGTACTTC
TRBJ2-1 NA NA TRBV7-8 CASSSQRYNEQFF TGTGCCAGCAGCTCCCAACGGTACAATGAGCAGTTCTTC
TRBJ1-2 NA NA TRBV19 CASTSTAANYGYTF TGTGCCAGTACCTCCACAGCGGCTAACTATGGCTACACCTTC
TRBJ2-3 NA NA TRBV7-2 CASSSLYSTDTQYF TGTGCCAGCAGCTCCTTATATAGCACAGATACGCAGTATTTT
TRBJ2-2 NA TRBD2 TRBV5-6 CASGIAGGPVGELFF TGTGCCAGCGGAATAGCGGGAGGGCCGGTCGGGGAGCTGTTTTTT
TRBJ2-1 NA TRBD2 TRBV7-9 CASSLGIAGGSYNEQFF TGTGCCAGCAGCTTAGGGATAGCGGGAGGTAGCTACAATGAGCAGTTCTTC
TRBJ2-1 NA TRBD2 TRBV7-8 CASSSSGREYNEQFF TGTGCCAGCAGCTCTAGCGGGAGGGAGTACAATGAGCAGTTCTTC
TRBJ1-2 NA TRBD1 TRBV11-2 CASSLGTGGAHGYTF TGTGCCAGCAGCTTGGGGACAGGGGGCGCACATGGCTACACCTTC
TRBJ1-2 NA TRBD1 TRBV28 CASSFRGREGGYTF TGTGCCAGCAGTTTCAGGGGGCGAGAGGGAGGCTACACCTTC
TRBJ1-1 NA NA TRBV5-1 CASSLIPTGNTEAFF TGCGCCAGCAGCTTGATCCCGACAGGTAACACTGAAGCTTTCTTT
TRBJ2-1 NA TRBD2 TRBV28 CASSLRWTSGRNSYNEQFF TGTGCCAGCAGTTTACGGTGGACTAGCGGGAGAAACTCCTACAATGAGCAGTTCTTC
TRBJ2-3 NA NA TRBV9 CATSGDTDTQYF TGTGCCACCTCAGGGGACACAGATACGCAGTATTTT
TRBJ2-1 NA TRBD1 TRBV19 CASNPGQGAMNEQFF TGTGCCAGTAATCCTGGACAGGGGGCGATGAATGAGCAGTTCTTC
TRBJ2-7 once NA TRBV14 CASSQDRPGQHEQYF TGTGCCAGCAGCCAAGATAGGCCAGGGCAGCACGAGCAGTACTTC
TRBJ1-4 NA NA TRBV29-1 CSVEGGGQGLLFF TGCAGCGTTGAAGGGGGCGGGCAGGGGTTACTGTTTTTT
TRBJ1-1 NA NA TRBV28 CASSLYRTEAFF TGTGCCAGCAGTCTCTACAGAACTGAAGCTTTCTTT
TRBJ2-7 NA NA TRBV27 CASSHRQSYEQYF TGTGCCAGCAGTCACCGACAGTCCTACGAGCAGTACTTC
TRBJ1-4 NA NA TRBV5-1 CASSLKEGTNEKLFF TGCGCCAGCAGCTTGAAGGAAGGGACAAATGAAAAACTGTTTTTT
TRBJ2-7 many NA TRBV28 CASSLSGYEQYF TGTGCCAGCAGTTTGTCAGGTTACGAGCAGTACTTC
TRBJ2-7 NA TRBD2 TRBV7-9 CASSQRSKSGRALYEQYF TGTGCCAGCAGCCAGCGTTCTAAAAGCGGGAGGGCCCTCTACGAGCAGTACTTC
TRBJ1-2 NA NA TRBV6-5 CASSPLQGRFYGYTF TGTGCCAGCAGCCCCCTACAGGGCCGGTTCTATGGCTACACCTTC
TRBJ2-7 NA TRBD1 TRBV15 CATSNNRQGGYEQYF TGTGCCACCAGCAACAACAGACAGGGGGGATACGAGCAGTACTTC
TRBJ2-3 NA NA TRBV28 CASSSPLTASTDTQYF TGTGCCAGCAGTTCCCCCTTGACAGCTAGCACAGATACGCAGTATTTT
TRBJ1-1 few NA TRBV28 CASKEGQPLTEAFF TGTGCCAGCAAGGAGGGTCAACCCCTCACTGAAGCTTTCTTT
TRBJ2-7 NA NA TRBV28 CASSIGGDSATYEQYF TGTGCCAGCAGTATAGGGGGGGATAGCGCAACCTACGAGCAGTACTTC